A single sample is the source of the 17 T cell receptor beta chains below, sequenced in a study of identical twins. MiXCR was run by TCRdb on the 5' RACE reads, yielding one entry per CDR3 protein. The sample lists approximately 620,000 distinct CDR3 sequences, 8.6% occurring once. This sample also belongs to another study, concerning yellow fever vaccine responses in identical twins.

Sequencing input: PBMCs. All receptors derive from a woman between 18 and 29 years old in good health.

The chain employs TRBV7-2 and TRBJ2-3; the match to TRBD2 covers 12 bases. After removal of 0 bases from V and 5 bases from J, the junction contained 6 bases not matched to a gene. The germline gives CDR1 SGHTA, CDR2 FQGNSA. The CDR3 sequence is 17 residues long. The CDR3 coding sequence is TGTGCCAGCAGCTTAGCGACTAGCGGGAGTATAGTAGATACGCAGTATTTT. Translation: CASSLATSGSIVDTQYF.

This clonotype was detected only a few times. J is TRBJ1-5 and V is TRBV6-1; a weak D match, TRBD1 (5 bases). The CDR3 loop spans 18 amino acids. The germline V and J ends were trimmed by 2 bases and 1 base, with 18 bases remaining between them. Germline V gene lookup returns CDR1 MNHNS and CDR2 SASEGT. CDR3: CASSEFTGGYLSNQPQHF. CDR3 nucleotides: TGTGCCAGCAGTGAATTTACTGGGGGATATCTAAGCAATCAGCCCCAGCATTTT.

This clonotype was observed a handful of times. The chain has TRBV4-3 and TRBJ2-7; 14 bases fit TRBD2. The V segment lost 4 bases and the J segment 7 bases; nucleotides outside the gene matches: 6. CDR1 and CDR2 from the germline V gene are LGHNA and YSLEER. This CDR3 spans 15 amino acids. The CDR3 bases are TGCGCCAGCAGCCCAGGGACTAGCGGGGGCCGGGAGCAGTACTTC. Translated, it gives CASSPGTSGGREQYF.

This clonotype was seen many times. The rearrangement joins TRBV20-1 to TRBJ2-3, with D possibly TRBD2 on 5 matching bases. V was shortened by 7 bases and J by 2 bases, with 13 bases between the two germline ends. The CDR3 loop spans 13 amino acids. CDR1 and CDR2 from the germline V gene are DFQATT and SNEGSKA (reference sequence). The CDR3 reads CSGLGRDTDTQYF. Written as DNA, the CDR3 is TGCAGTGGCCTAGGTCGGGACACAGATACGCAGTATTTT.

This clonotype was picked up many times. J is TRBJ2-1 and V is TRBV29-1, with 7 bases fitting TRBD2. The CDR3 runs to 13 residues. The germline V gene encodes CDR1 SQVTM and CDR2 ANQGSEA. The junction had 10 bases not matched to a gene; V was cut back by 8 bases and J by 6 bases. The CDR3 loop is CSIRLALGNEQFF. CDR3 in DNA: TGCAGCATTAGACTAGCTCTTGGCAATGAGCAGTTCTTC.

V is TRBV7-9 and J is TRBJ2-1; D is undetermined. Germline V CDR1 and CDR2: SEHNR, FQNEAQ (reference sequence). The CDR3 is made up of 13 amino acids. The V end was cut by 6 bases, the J end by 4 bases, with 10 bases between. The CDR3 loop is CASRQAGYNEQFF. The CDR3 bases are TGTGCCAGCAGGCAGGCCGGATACAATGAGCAGTTCTTC.

This clonotype was observed a few times. V usage is TRBV3-1 and J usage is TRBJ2-2; D not certain. The germline CDR1 and CDR2 sequences are LGHDT and YNNKEL (reference sequence). The CDR3 is 15 residues long. Trimming cost V 4 bases and J 0 bases, with 9 bases left between them. The chain's CDR3 is CASSRAGSNTGELFF. CDR3 DNA sequence: TGTGCCAGCAGCCGGGCCGGATCGAACACCGGGGAGCTGTTTTTT. The entire variable domain, with the rest obtained from reference TRBV3-1 and TRBJ2-2, is as follows: DTAVSQTPKYLVTQMGNDKSIKCEQNLGHDTMYWYKQDSKKFLKIMFSYNNKELIINETVPNRFSPKSPDKAHLNLHINSLELGDSAVYFCASSRAGSNTGELFFGEGSRLTVL.

The chain combines TRBV13 with TRBJ2-5; 10 bases map to TRBD2. CDR1 and CDR2 (germline): PRHDT, FYEKMQ (reference sequence). The CDR3 has 18 amino acids. V dropped 3 bases and J dropped 1; count of bases not matched to a gene: 11. The CDR3 DNA follows: TGTGCCAGCAGCTTTCTCACCACTAGCGGGGACACCCAAGAGACCCAGTACTTC. This encodes CASSFLTTSGDTQETQYF.

The chain combines TRBV10-3 with TRBJ1-1, with D tentatively TRBD1 (5 bases). V lost 5 bases and J 11 bases, leaving 15 bases between the germline ends. Germline CDR1 reads ENHRY; CDR2 reads SYGVKD. The CDR3 extends over 12 amino acids. Here the CDR3 DNA reads TGTGCCATCAGTATCGCCGGGGGGGGGGCTTTCTTT. Protein product: CAISIAGGGAFF.

This clonotype appeared many times. This chain links TRBV14 with TRBJ2-5, with D tentatively TRBD1 (5 bases). This CDR3 contains 13 residues. Germline assignment: CDR1 SGHDN and CDR2 FVKESK. Trimming removed 4 bases from V and 2 bases from J, with 8 bases in between. The CDR3 reads CASSRQLQETQYF. The CDR3 nucleotides are TGTGCCAGCAGCCGACAGTTACAAGAGACCCAGTACTTC.

This clonotype occurred a few times. The chain joins TRBV3-1 to TRBJ2-6; D uncertain. CDR3 length: 15 amino acids. V lost 3 bases and J 2 bases, leaving 8 bases between the germline ends. Per the germline V gene, CDR1 is LGHDT and CDR2 is YNNKEL (reference sequence). The DNA of the CDR3 is TGTGCCAGCAGCCAGACATTTACTGGGGCCAACGTCCTGACTTTC. This sequence encodes CASSQTFTGANVLTF.

This clonotype was found a few times. The chain carries TRBV7-9 and TRBJ2-5; 8 nucleotides agree with TRBD1. CDR1 SEHNR and CDR2 FQNEAQ come from the germline V gene (reference sequence). CDR3 length equals 15 residues. V trimming: 0 bases; J trimming: 5 bases; junction bases outside the gene matches: 5. The CDR3 sequence: CASSLARGLKETQYF. The DNA for the CDR3 is TGTGCCAGCAGCTTAGCCAGGGGGCTTAAGGAGACCCAGTACTTC.

The gene calls are TRBV14 and TRBJ2-7; no definite D call. The CDR3 contains 13 residues. The germline V gene encodes CDR1 SGHDN and CDR2 FVKESK. Between the trimmed V and J ends, which lost 0 bases and 9 bases, there was a span of 12 bases. CDR3 coding DNA: TGTGCCAGCAGCCAAGATGTCGGGCTCCCGCAGTACTTC. It is translated as CASSQDVGLPQYF. The full variable domain, with the rest looked up from reference TRBV14 and TRBJ2-7, is EAGVTQFPSHSVIEKGQTVTLRCDPISGHDNLYWYRRVMGKEIKFLLHFVKESKQDESGMPNNRFLAERTGGTYSTLKVQPAELEDSGVYFCASSQDVGLPQYFGPGTRLTVT.

The chain links TRBV6-1 to TRBJ2-2, with D perhaps TRBD1 (5 bases). Per germline, CDR1 MNHNS and CDR2 SASEGT. V lost 1 base and J lost 8, with 11 bases in between. The CDR3 sequence is 14 residues long. CDR3 residues: CASSEGTSVGELFF. CDR3 nucleotides: TGTGCCAGCAGTGAAGGGACATCCGTTGGGGAGCTGTTTTTT.

The chain combines TRBV5-1 with TRBJ1-1; 7 bases are a match to TRBD1. V shed 1 base, J shed 1 base, and the junction held 16 bases outside the gene matches. Germline assignment: CDR1 SGHRS and CDR2 YFSETQ. CDR3 length equals 19 residues. CDR3 DNA sequence: TGCGCCAGCAGCTTGCCACCGGGACAGAGTAGGGGGTCGAACACTGAAGCTTTCTTT. It encodes CASSLPPGQSRGSNTEAFF. Using reference TRBV5-1 and TRBJ1-1 for the parts outside the CDR3, the full variable domain is KAGVTQTPRYLIKTRGQQVTLSCSPISGHRSVSWYQQTPGQGLQFLFEYFSETQRNKGNFPGRFSGRQFSNSRSEMNVSTLELGDSALYLCASSLPPGQSRGSNTEAFFGQGTRLTVV.

Ten or more counts support this clonotype. This chain connects TRBV5-1 to TRBJ2-2, with TRBD2 identical over 11 bases. Germline lookup yields CDR1 SGHRS and CDR2 YFSETQ. The CDR3 spans 20 residues. V lost 1 base to trimming and J lost 3 bases; unmatched junction nucleotides: 14. The CDR3: CASSLPGQRALAGDTGELFF. The CDR3 DNA sequence: TGCGCCAGCAGCTTGCCGGGACAGAGGGCACTAGCGGGAGACACCGGGGAGCTGTTTTTT.

The chain links TRBV5-1 to TRBJ1-5, with 8 bases matching TRBD1. This CDR3 spans 15 amino acids. The V gene's germline CDR1 is SGHRS and CDR2 YFSETQ. Trimming removed 4 bases from V and 0 bases from J; junction bases left unmatched: 3. This CDR3 reads CASSPGGLSNQPQHF. The DNA for the CDR3 is TGCGCCAGCAGCCCAGGGGGCCTTAGCAATCAGCCCCAGCATTTT.